Detailed here is one T cell receptor (beta chain). What it recognizes is unknown. The data are from a study of blood T cells in healthy people across ages. Using a J-beta primer mix together with a sample-barcoded 5' primer, a second PCR was run for roughly 7 to 11 cycles. TCRdb reprocessed the 5' RACE reads with MiXCR, giving one entry per CDR3 protein. The sample comprises over 600,000 distinct CDR3 sequences, about 45% of which are singletons, and 15% to 20% rests with the top ten. Findings and limits, study-wide: The fall in TCR beta diversity per million T cells was roughly linear with age.

Material for sequencing was blood. The TCR was taken from a man older than 75 in good health.

This CDR3 is CASSRTINYGYTF. The CDR3 DNA is TGTGCCAGCAGCAGGACAATTAACTATGGCTACACCTTC. This chain uses TRBV7-9 with TRBJ1-2; a weak D match, TRBD1 (5 bases). This CDR3 has 13 residues. Per the germline V gene, CDR1 is SEHNR and CDR2 is FQNEAQ (reference sequence). Trimming removed 5 bases at V and 1 base at J, with 8 bases between.